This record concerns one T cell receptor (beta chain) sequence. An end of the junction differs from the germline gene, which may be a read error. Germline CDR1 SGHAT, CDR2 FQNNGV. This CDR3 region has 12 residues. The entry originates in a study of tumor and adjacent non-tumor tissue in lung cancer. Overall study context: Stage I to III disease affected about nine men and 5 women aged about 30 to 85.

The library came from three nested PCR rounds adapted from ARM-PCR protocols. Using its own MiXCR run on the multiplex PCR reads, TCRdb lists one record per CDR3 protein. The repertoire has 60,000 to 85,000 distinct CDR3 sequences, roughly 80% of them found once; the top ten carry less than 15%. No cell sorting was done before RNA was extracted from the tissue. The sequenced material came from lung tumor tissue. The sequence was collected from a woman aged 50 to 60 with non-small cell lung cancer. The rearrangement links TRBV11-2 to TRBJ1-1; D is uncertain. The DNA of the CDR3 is TGTGCCAGTAGCTTAGAATTGACTGAATCTTTCTTT. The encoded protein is CASSLELTESFF.